These T cell receptor beta chains were read from a single sample in a study of cytomegalovirus exposure and HLA in healthy donors. Assay used: immunoSEQ multiplex PCR; TCRdb lists only in-frame clones, some missing. The data show approximately 100,000 clones, with over 60% seen just once and over 4.5% held by the top ten. Sequencing used PBMCs. These receptors were collected from a woman aged 18-29 years in good health and CMV-seropositive. CDR3s include the opening cysteine and the closing phenylalanine or tryptophan. The order of the fields is V gene, J gene, CDR3 protein.

TRBV2	TRBJ2-1	CASNPGGRNEQFF
TRBV2	TRBJ2-3	CASSASHTSSSTDTQYF
TRBV28	TRBJ1-5	CASSLYAPGHPWGNQPQHF
TRBV28	TRBJ1-4	CASSKIELRGRDSWEKLFF
TRBV5-6	TRBJ1-4	CASSLGQGNNEKLFF
TRBV2	TRBJ2-7	CASRQSGTSGSYEQYF
TRBV30	TRBJ2-7	CAWSVQGSYEQYF
TRBV25-1	TRBJ2-3	CASSGWTSGRADTQYF
TRBV15	TRBJ1-6	CATSPRGQGNSPLHF
TRBV9	TRBJ2-5	CASSDPQRETQYF
TRBV27	TRBJ2-1	CASSPQYNRGEKDEQFF
TRBV6-6	TRBJ2-1	CASSRRDLDNEQFF
TRBV7-3	TRBJ1-3	CASSASEAGNTIYF
TRBV15	TRBJ2-5	CATWSQGETQYF
TRBV5-4	TRBJ2-7	CASSFLGTSEQYF
TRBV29-1	TRBJ1-1	CSAAAGTTEAFF
TRBV7-3	TRBJ2-1	CASSPGTLYNEQFF
TRBV28	TRBJ2-5	CASKEGTKYQETQYF
TRBV5-1	TRBJ2-7	CASSLVPFSQGSEQYF
TRBV13	TRBJ2-7	CASSLGGSGRGEQYF
TRBV6-1	TRBJ2-2	CASGVAPPGELFF
TRBV7-6	TRBJ2-1	CASSGGTWGYEQFF
TRBV30	TRBJ1-1	CAWTGVTEAFF
TRBV6-4	TRBJ2-2	CASSDSTVAGELFF
TRBV27	TRBJ1-1	CASSFHAGEVNTEAFF